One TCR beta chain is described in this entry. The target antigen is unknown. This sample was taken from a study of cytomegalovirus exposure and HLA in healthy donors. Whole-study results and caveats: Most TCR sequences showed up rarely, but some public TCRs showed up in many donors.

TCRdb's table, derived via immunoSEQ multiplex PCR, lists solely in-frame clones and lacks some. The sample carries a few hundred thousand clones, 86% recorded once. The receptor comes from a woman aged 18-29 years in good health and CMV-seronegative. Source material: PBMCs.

CDR3 protein: CASSVELSGANVLTF. For the CDR3, the DNA is TGTGCCAGCAGCGTAGAGCTCTCTGGGGCCAACGTCCTGACTTTC. The chain couples TRBV9 to TRBJ2-6; D is unclear. Germline-derived CDR1 and CDR2 are SGDLS and YYNGEE. CDR3 length equals 15 residues. Between the trimmed V and J ends, which lost 0 bases and 0 bases, there was a span of 4 bases.